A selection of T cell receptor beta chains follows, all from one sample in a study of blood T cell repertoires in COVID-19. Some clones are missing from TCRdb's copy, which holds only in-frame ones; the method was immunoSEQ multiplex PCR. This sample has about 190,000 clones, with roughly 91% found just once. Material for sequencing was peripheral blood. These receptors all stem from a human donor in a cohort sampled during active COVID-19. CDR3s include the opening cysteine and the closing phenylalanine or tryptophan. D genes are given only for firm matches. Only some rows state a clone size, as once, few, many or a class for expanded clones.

cdr3_nt: TGTGCCTGGAGTCTGGGGAGCCCTACAGATACGCAGTATTTT
cdr3_aa: CAWSLGSPTDTQYF
v_call: TRBV30
d_call: -
cdr3_length: 14
clone_size: -
j_call: TRBJ2-3

cdr3_nt: TGTGCCAGCAGTTACTCCGCAGGGGAAAACTCCTACGAGCAGTACTTC
cdr3_aa: CASSYSAGENSYEQYF
v_call: TRBV6-2/TRBV6-3
d_call: -
cdr3_length: 16
clone_size: -
j_call: TRBJ2-7

cdr3_nt: TGCGCCAGCAGCTTCTCGGCGGGGAGTCCGTACGAGCAGTACTTC
cdr3_aa: CASSFSAGSPYEQYF
v_call: TRBV5-1
d_call: -
cdr3_length: 15
clone_size: -
j_call: TRBJ2-7

cdr3_nt: TGTGCCAGCTCACCAGGACAGACTGGAAACACCATATATTTT
cdr3_aa: CASSPGQTGNTIYF
v_call: TRBV18
d_call: -
cdr3_length: 14
clone_size: once
j_call: TRBJ1-3

cdr3_nt: TGTGCCAGTAGCCCGCAGGCCGCCCAAGAGACCCAGTACTTC
cdr3_aa: CASSPQAAQETQYF
v_call: TRBV19
d_call: -
cdr3_length: 14
clone_size: -
j_call: TRBJ2-5

cdr3_nt: TGTGCCAGCAGTTACTCCTGGACAGGGTGGACTGAAGCTTTCTTT
cdr3_aa: CASSYSWTGWTEAFF
v_call: TRBV6-5
d_call: TRBD1
cdr3_length: 15
clone_size: -
j_call: TRBJ1-1

cdr3_nt: TGTGCCATCAGCCCGACGGGTAGCTCCTACAATGAGCAGTTCTTC
cdr3_aa: CAISPTGSSYNEQFF
v_call: TRBV10-3
d_call: -
cdr3_length: 15
clone_size: -
j_call: TRBJ2-1

cdr3_nt: TGTGCCAGCAGCTTGAACAGGGGGTTTCCAGATACGCAGTATTTT
cdr3_aa: CASSLNRGFPDTQYF
v_call: TRBV5-4
d_call: TRBD1
cdr3_length: 15
clone_size: -
j_call: TRBJ2-3

cdr3_nt: TGTGCCATCAGTGGTCGCGAGAACCTAGCGGCTAGCTCCTACAATGAGCAGTTCTTC
cdr3_aa: CAISGRENLAASSYNEQFF
v_call: TRBV10-3
d_call: TRBD2
cdr3_length: 19
clone_size: once
j_call: TRBJ2-1

cdr3_nt: TGTGCCAGTAGTGTCGGACTAGCGGGAGGGCAAGAGACCCAGTACTTC
cdr3_aa: CASSVGLAGGQETQYF
v_call: TRBV19
d_call: TRBD2
cdr3_length: 16
clone_size: -
j_call: TRBJ2-5

cdr3_nt: TGTGCCAGCAGCCAAGTTGCGGGAGCCTTTGAAAAACTGTTTTTT
cdr3_aa: CASSQVAGAFEKLFF
v_call: TRBV14
d_call: -
cdr3_length: 15
clone_size: -
j_call: TRBJ1-4

cdr3_nt: TGCGCCAGCAGCTTGGACGGCGGGAGCACAGATACGCAGTATTTT
cdr3_aa: CASSLDGGSTDTQYF
v_call: TRBV5-1
d_call: -
cdr3_length: 15
clone_size: -
j_call: TRBJ2-3

cdr3_nt: TGTGCCAGCAGCGGGTTAGCGGGAGGTTCGAATGAGCAGTTCTTC
cdr3_aa: CASSGLAGGSNEQFF
v_call: TRBV9
d_call: TRBD2
cdr3_length: 15
clone_size: -
j_call: TRBJ2-1

cdr3_nt: TGTGCCAGCAGTGACAGCTTCGGTAACTATGGCTACACCTTC
cdr3_aa: CASSDSFGNYGYTF
v_call: TRBV7-9
d_call: -
cdr3_length: 14
clone_size: -
j_call: TRBJ1-2